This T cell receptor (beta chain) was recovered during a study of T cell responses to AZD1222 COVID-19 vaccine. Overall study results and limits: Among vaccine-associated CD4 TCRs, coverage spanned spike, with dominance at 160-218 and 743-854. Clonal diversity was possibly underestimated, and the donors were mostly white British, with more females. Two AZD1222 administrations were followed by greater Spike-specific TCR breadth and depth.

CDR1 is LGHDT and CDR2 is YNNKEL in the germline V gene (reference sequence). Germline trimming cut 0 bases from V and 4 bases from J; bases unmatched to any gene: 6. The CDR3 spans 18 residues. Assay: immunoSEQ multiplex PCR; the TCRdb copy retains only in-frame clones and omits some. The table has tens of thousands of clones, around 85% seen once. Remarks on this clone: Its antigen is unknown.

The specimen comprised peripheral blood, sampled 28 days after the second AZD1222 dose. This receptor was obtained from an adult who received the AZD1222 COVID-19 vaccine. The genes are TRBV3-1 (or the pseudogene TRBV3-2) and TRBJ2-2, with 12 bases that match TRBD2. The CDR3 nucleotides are TGTGCCAGCAGCCAAGAAGGTCTAGCGGGAGGGGGCACCGGGGAGCTGTTTTTT. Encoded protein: CASSQEGLAGGGTGELFF.